Below are 25 T cell receptor beta chains sequenced from a single sample in a study of cytomegalovirus exposure and HLA in healthy donors (dated by TCRdb to the late 2010s). Library prep was done by the immunoSEQ multiplex PCR assay. The multiplex PCR relied on a mix of 60 forward primers for TCR Vbeta segments and 13 reverse primers for TCR Jbeta segments. What TCRdb holds here is the immuneACCESS table cut down to in-frame rearrangements. Part of the clones is not present; checked against another copy, under half of the missing clones reflect an unresolved V gene, and the others are unexplained. In this sample the table shows under 200,000 clones, almost 85% of which occur a single time. The leading ten clones occupy around 0.93% of the sample. What was sequenced was PBMCs. The receptors were gathered from a man aged 30-40 years in good health and CMV-seronegative.

V is TRBV6-5 and J is TRBJ1-5; D not resolved. Germline CDR1 is MNHEY and CDR2 is SVGAGI. Deletions cut 9 bases from V and 0 bases from J, with 9 bases between. The CDR3 runs to 13 residues. The CDR3 sequence is CASGPGSNQPQHF. The DNA of the CDR3 is TGTGCCAGTGGGCCAGGTAGCAATCAGCCCCAGCATTTT.

The rearrangement joins TRBV12-5 to TRBJ2-7; 8 bases align to TRBD2. Germline-derived CDR1 and CDR2 are LGHNT and FRNRAP. V dropped 2 bases and J dropped 3; count of bases not matched to a gene: 12. This CDR3 spans 17 amino acids. DNA of the CDR3: TGTGCTAGTGGTTTGTCGAGGGCTAGCGGGCCCATCTACGAGCAGTACTTC. It encodes CASGLSRASGPIYEQYF. The whole variable domain, remainder taken from reference TRBV12-5 and TRBJ2-7, is DARVTQTPRHKVTEMGQEVTMRCQPILGHNTVFWYRQTMMQGLELLAYFRNRAPLDDSGMPKDRFSAEMPDATLATLKIQPSEPRDSAVYFCASGLSRASGPIYEQYFGPGTRLTVT.

The chain couples TRBV5-6 to TRBJ2-7, with a possible D match to TRBD1 (5 bases). The germline V and J ends were trimmed by 5 bases and 2 bases, with 11 bases remaining between them. The CDR3 runs 13 residues. Germline V lookup: CDR1 SGHDT, CDR2 YYEEEE. CDR3 coding DNA: TGTGCCAGCAGTTGGCAGGGCCCCTACGAGCAGTACTTC. Its translation is CASSWQGPYEQYF.

Comments on this clone: The germline gene is not matched at one end of the junction; a read error may be the cause. The rearrangement uses TRBV7-2 and TRBJ1-1; D not certain. Germline V CDR1 and CDR2: SGHTA, FQGNSA. The CDR3 is made up of 15 amino acids. The CDR3 loop is CASSLGTAVKTEAFF. In DNA, the CDR3 is TGTGCCAGCAGCTTAGGTACAGCGGTGAAAACTGAAGCTTTCTTT.

With regard to this clone: One end of the junction fails to match germline, which may point to a read error. The CDR3 is CASSLGPLSNEQYF. The CDR3 nucleotides are TGCGCCAGCAGCCTCGGTCCTCTCTCCAACGAGCAGTACTTC. The chain links TRBV4-1 to TRBJ2-7; the D is unclear. There are 14 residues in the CDR3. Germline-derived CDR1 and CDR2 are MGHRA and YSYEKL.

The chain carries TRBV6-1 and TRBJ1-4; no firm D call. Germline CDR1 is MNHNS and CDR2 is SASEGT. Trimming cost V 4 bases and J 5 bases, with 11 bases left between them. The CDR3 spans 14 residues. In DNA, the CDR3 is TGTGCCAGCAGTGTAAATGGAGAAAATGAAAAACTGTTTTTT. This gives the protein CASSVNGENEKLFF.

This clone was detected once. CDR3 DNA: TGTGCCAGCAGTGAAGTAATGGGACTAGCGGTTCGAGATGCAGATACGCAGTATTTT. This translates into CASSEVMGLAVRDADTQYF. The V gene is TRBV6-1, the J gene TRBJ2-3; 11 nucleotides line up with TRBD2. The junction had 13 bases not matched to a gene; V was cut back by 1 base and J by 4 bases. CDR3 length: 19 residues. Per germline, CDR1 MNHNS and CDR2 SASEGT.

The rearrangement joins TRBV6-1 to TRBJ1-4; 9 bases align to TRBD1. Germline V lookup: CDR1 MNHNS, CDR2 SASEGT. Trimming took 6 bases from V and 7 from J; bases not matched to a gene: 6. The CDR3 extends over 14 amino acids. In DNA, the CDR3 is TGTGCCAGCAGCTCCGGGACAGGGCGTGAAAAACTGTTTTTT. Its translation: CASSSGTGREKLFF.

In its sample, this clone was seen once. The chain recombines TRBV2 with TRBJ2-7; TRBD1 matches at 9 bases. CDR3 length: 13 amino acids. Germline V gene data show CDR1 as SNHLY and CDR2 as FYNNEI. V shed 6 bases, J shed 3 bases, and the junction held 3 bases outside the gene matches. The CDR3 sequence is CASRRQGGYEQYF. In DNA form, the CDR3 reads TGTGCCAGCAGACGACAGGGGGGCTACGAGCAGTACTTC.

V gene TRBV5-8 combines with J gene TRBJ2-1, with 7 positions matching TRBD1. The CDR3 sequence is 13 residues long. V trimming: 5 bases; J trimming: 6 bases; junction bases outside the gene matches: 5. Germline CDR1 SGHTS, CDR2 YDEGEE. The CDR3 DNA sequence: TGTGCCAGCAGGCAGACAGGGAGCAATGAGCAGTTCTTC. Residues: CASRQTGSNEQFF.

DNA of the CDR3: TGCGCCAGCAGCTTGGCCGCGGGGGGGCCCAATGAGCAGTTCTTC. Translated: CASSLAAGGPNEQFF. The chain joins TRBV5-1 to TRBJ2-1; 9 bases agree with TRBD2. The CDR3 covers 15 residues. V was clipped by 0 bases and J by 6 bases; unmatched bases: 4. CDR1 and CDR2 (germline): SGHRS, YFSETQ.

The chain combines TRBV15 with TRBJ2-7; D may be TRBD1 (5 bases). Germline CDR1 is LNHNV and CDR2 is YYDKDF (reference sequence). CDR3 length: 13 residues. The V end lost 4 bases, the J end lost 2 bases, and 9 bases lay between the germline ends. CDR3 residues: CATSKTDTYEQYF. The CDR3 DNA reads as TGTGCCACCAGCAAGACAGACACCTACGAGCAGTACTTC.

With respect to this clone: One end of the junction varies from germline; a read error may be responsible. The CDR3, as DNA: TGCGCCAACAGCTTGGCCGGGAGGGCAACCTACGAGCAGTACTTC. Translation gives CANSLAGRATYEQYF. V gene TRBV5-1 combines with J gene TRBJ2-7; 8 bases fit TRBD2. Germline V gives CDR1 SGHRS, CDR2 YFSETQ. The CDR3 sequence is 15 residues long.

The chain carries TRBV15 and TRBJ2-1; 9 nucleotides line up with TRBD1. Looked up from germline, CDR1 is LNHNV and CDR2 is YYDKDF (reference sequence). The CDR3 has 14 residues. The junction had 12 bases not matched to a gene; V was cut back by 9 bases and J by 9 bases. The DNA of the CDR3 is TGTGCCACTACTCGGGACAGGGTTTTTTTTGAGCAGTTCTTC. It is translated as CATTRDRVFFEQFF. Based on the CDR3 plus reference TRBV15 and TRBJ2-1, the full variable domain is DAMVIQNPRYQVTQFGKPVTLSCSQTLNHNVMYWYQQKSSQAPKLLFHYYDKDFNNEADTPDNFQSRRPNTSFCFLDIRSPGLGDTAMYLCATTRDRVFFEQFFGPGTRLTVL.

The rearrangement links TRBV28 to TRBJ1-4; 7 nucleotides line up with TRBD1. The CDR3 sequence is 15 residues long. Germline loops: CDR1 MDHEN, CDR2 SYDVKM. V lost 6 bases, J lost 6 bases, and 10 bases stayed unmatched. As DNA, the CDR3 is TGTGCCAGCAGCTCAAGACAGGGTGGTTATGAAAAACTGTTTTTT. Protein product: CASSSRQGGYEKLFF.

This chain connects TRBV7-9 to TRBJ2-7; D not certain. Between the trimmed V and J ends, which lost 5 bases and 6 bases, there was a span of 14 bases. CDR3 length equals 13 residues. CDR1 and CDR2 from the germline V gene are SEHNR and FQNEAQ (reference sequence). CDR3 in amino acids: CASSPTRPREQYF. As DNA, the CDR3 is TGTGCCAGCAGCCCAACGCGGCCCCGCGAGCAGTACTTC. Combining the CDR3 with reference TRBV7-9 and TRBJ2-7 gives the whole variable domain DTGVSQNPRHKITKRGQNVTFRCDPISEHNRLYWYRQTLGQGPEFLTYFQNEAQLEKSRLLSDRFSAERPKGSFSTLEIQRTEQGDSAMYLCASSPTRPREQYFGPGTRLTVT.

This chain uses TRBV7-6 with TRBJ2-7, with 7 bases aligning to TRBD2. There are 15 residues in the CDR3. Germline CDR1 and CDR2: SGHVS and FNYEAQ. V shed 5 bases and J 0 bases; nucleotides not matched to a gene: 7. Here the CDR3 DNA reads TGTGCCAGCAGCCCCCGGGACTACGGCTCCTACGAGCAGTACTTC. Amino acid sequence: CASSPRDYGSYEQYF.

This chain links TRBV28 with TRBJ1-6; 9 bases agree with TRBD1. The CDR3 has 15 amino acids. V was pared by 5 bases and J by 9 bases, with 8 bases of the junction left unmatched. Germline V gene sequence: CDR1 MDHEN, CDR2 SYDVKM. CDR3 DNA sequence: TGTGCCAGCAGTCTGACCGGGACAGGGAGTTCACCCCTCCACTTT. Its translation: CASSLTGTGSSPLHF.

The rearrangement joins TRBV7-2 to TRBJ2-3; 7 bases map to TRBD2. CDR1 SGHTA and CDR2 FQGNSA come from the germline V gene. This CDR3 is built from 14 residues. J lost 1 base, V lost 2 bases, and 0 bases had no gene match. The CDR3 DNA is TGTGCCAGCAGCTTACTAGCGGGCACAGATACGCAGTATTTT. It is translated as CASSLLAGTDTQYF. Using reference TRBV7-2 and TRBJ2-3 for the parts outside the CDR3, the full variable domain is GAGVSQSPSNKVTEKGKDVELRCDPISGHTALYWYRQSLGQGLEFLIYFQGNSAPDKSGLPSDRFSAERTGGSVSTLTIQRTQQEDSAVYLCASSLLAGTDTQYFGPGTRLTVL.

The rearrangement links TRBV6-1 to TRBJ2-1; unclear D gene. The CDR3 is made up of 15 amino acids. Germline V lookup: CDR1 MNHNS, CDR2 SASEGT. Trimming took 8 bases from V and 6 from J, leaving 20 bases between them. CDR3 in DNA: TGTGCCAGCGGGCCATTCGACCGCGCGAGCAATGAGCAGTTCTTC. It codes for CASGPFDRASNEQFF.

The chain joins TRBV6-5 to TRBJ2-5; 9 positions agree with TRBD1. The CDR3 spans 15 residues. The germline V gene has CDR1 MNHEY and CDR2 SVGAGI. V was clipped by 5 bases and J by 2 bases; unmatched bases: 6. This CDR3 is CASSPGQGGQETQYF. The CDR3 DNA reads TGTGCCAGCAGTCCGGGACAGGGAGGGCAAGAGACCCAGTACTTC.

The chain has TRBV15 and TRBJ2-3, with 7 bases fitting TRBD1. This CDR3 is 15 amino acids long. CDR1 LNHNV and CDR2 YYDKDF come from the germline V gene (reference sequence). V trimming: 5 bases; J trimming: 1 base; junction bases outside the gene matches: 6. The CDR3 region is CATSLTGDGTDTQYF. The CDR3 nucleotides read TGTGCCACCAGCTTAACAGGGGACGGCACAGATACGCAGTATTTT.

The chain carries TRBV2 and TRBJ2-1, with 11 bases that match TRBD2. Per the germline V gene, CDR1 is SNHLY and CDR2 is FYNNEI. The V segment lost 7 bases and the J segment 8 bases; nucleotides outside the gene matches: 13. This CDR3 is 16 amino acids long. This CDR3 reads CASTKIRGTSGDEQFF. In DNA form, the CDR3 reads TGTGCCAGCACTAAGATACGTGGGACTAGCGGTGATGAGCAGTTCTTC.

The chain recombines TRBV18 with TRBJ2-1; weak D call: TRBD2 (7 bases). The CDR3 spans 15 residues. Trimming left V 6 bases short and J 5 bases short, with 17 bases between. Germline V gives CDR1 KGHSH, CDR2 LQKENI. The CDR3, as DNA: TGTGCCAGCTCGGGTCTTTCGGGGGGCCACAATGAGCAGTTCTTC. Translated, it gives CASSGLSGGHNEQFF.

The CDR3 sequence is CSAAFKSGNVEQYF. The CDR3 nucleotides are TGCAGCGCCGCCTTTAAGAGCGGTAACGTAGAGCAGTACTTC. The chain carries TRBV29-1 and TRBJ2-7, with D perhaps TRBD2 (5 bases). V lost 7 bases, J lost 7 bases, and 23 bases lay in between. Germline V gene sequence: CDR1 SQVTM, CDR2 ANQGSEA. CDR3 size: 14 residues.